These 3 T cell receptor beta chains were all obtained from the same sample, sequenced in a study of memory CD4+ T cells and cytomegalovirus serostatus. The table came from immunoSEQ multiplex PCR; TCRdb's copy has only in-frame clones and leaves some out. Here the sample spans 35,000 to 55,000 clones, about 73% being singletons. Single viable CD3+CD4+CD8-CD45RO+ cells were sorted as the memory CD4+ T cells. The sample was memory CD4+ T cells from blood. The source of these receptors is an adult in good health and CMV-seronegative.

The J gene is TRBJ2-5, the V gene TRBV11-2; possible D gene TRBD1, 6 bases. Trimming took off 5 bases at V and 1 base at J, with 11 bases between the two ends. The CDR3 is made up of 14 amino acids. The germline V gene encodes CDR1 SGHAT and CDR2 FQNNGV. CDR3 sequence: CASSRGQLQETQYF. The DNA for the CDR3 is TGTGCCAGCAGCAGAGGACAGCTCCAAGAGACCCAGTACTTC.

The rearrangement links TRBV25-1 to TRBJ1-4; the D gene is possibly TRBD1 (5 bases). The CDR3 sequence is 14 residues long. CDR1 is MGHDK and CDR2 is SYGVNS in the germline V gene. V was cut by 5 bases and J by 8 bases, with 15 bases left in between. The CDR3 DNA sequence: TGTGCCAGCAGTAGTTTTGGGGGTACCGAAAAACTGTTTTTT. Translation: CASSSFGGTEKLFF.

The chain is built from TRBV10-1 and TRBJ2-7; the D is unclear. The CDR3 runs to 9 residues. V was shortened by 8 bases and J by 1 base, with 0 bases between the two germline ends. CDR1 is WNHNN and CDR2 is SYGVQD in the germline V gene (reference sequence). For the CDR3, the DNA is TGCGCCAGCTCCTACGAGCAGTACTTC. Encoded protein: CASSYEQYF.